The entry below gives a single T cell receptor beta chain sequence along with its context. Its antigen is not identified. The source of the sample is a study of graft-versus-host responses after intestinal transplantation. Overall study: All recipients got anti-thymocyte globulin induction, then tacrolimus and steroids for 2 to 3 years. Study findings and constraints: Analysis identified GvH clones in recipient marrow, with some appearing first in ileum or blood.

Germline CDR1 is LGHNT and CDR2 is FRNRAP. J gave up 3 bases and V 1 base, and 8 bases lay outside the gene matches. The CDR3 runs to 16 residues. Using immunoSEQ multiplex PCR, the repertoire was profiled, and TCRdb retains in-frame clones only, with some absent. The table has 90,000 to 130,000 clones, around 93% seen once. The sequence came from a human donor who received an intestinal transplant. This chain uses TRBV12-5 with TRBJ2-7; 8 nucleotides align to TRBD1. Source: unstimulated CD8+ T cells sorted from spleen or lymph node cells, taken before intestinal transplant. Written as DNA, the CDR3 is TGTGCTAGTGGTTTGGCCGCGACAGGGGCGAACTACGAGCAGTACTTC. Translated, it gives CASGLAATGANYEQYF.